The clone carrying this T cell receptor (beta chain) has only one observation. The sample originates from a study of T cell responses to AZD1222 COVID-19 vaccine. The method was immunoSEQ multiplex PCR; TCRdb's version includes in-frame clones alone and lacks a portion of them. The sample shows 120,000 to 150,000 clones, about 90% of them seen only once. V lost 3 bases to trimming and J lost 6 bases, with 10 bases between them. Germline CDR1 reads SGDLS; CDR2 reads YYNGEE. This CDR3 is 14 amino acids long. Second-dose schedules of about 4 or about 12 weeks were combined. Specimen: peripheral blood, collected 28 days after the second AZD1222 dose. The sequence derives from an adult who received the AZD1222 COVID-19 vaccine. The gene calls are TRBV9 and TRBJ1-6; weak D call: TRBD1 (5 bases). The CDR3 DNA is TGTGCCAGCAGCGAGAGACAGAGTAATTCACCCCTCCACTTT. The encoded protein is CASSERQSNSPLHF.